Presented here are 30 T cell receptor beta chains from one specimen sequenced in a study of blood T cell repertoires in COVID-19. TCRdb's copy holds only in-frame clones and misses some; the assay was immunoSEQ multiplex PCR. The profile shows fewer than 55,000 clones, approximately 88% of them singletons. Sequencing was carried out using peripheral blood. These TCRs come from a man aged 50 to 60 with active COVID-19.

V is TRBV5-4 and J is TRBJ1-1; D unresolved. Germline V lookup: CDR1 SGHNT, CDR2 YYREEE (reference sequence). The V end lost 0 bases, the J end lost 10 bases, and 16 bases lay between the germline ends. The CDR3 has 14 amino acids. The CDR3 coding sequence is TGTGCCAGCAGCTTGGAGGAGGTTTCGGCTGGAGCTTTCTTT. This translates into CASSLEEVSAGAFF. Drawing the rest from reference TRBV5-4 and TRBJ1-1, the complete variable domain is ETGVTQSPTHLIKTRGQQVTLRCSSQSGHNTVSWYQQALGQGPQFIFQYYREEENGRGNFPPRFSGLQFPNYSSELNVNALELDDSALYLCASSLEEVSAGAFFGQGTRLTVV.

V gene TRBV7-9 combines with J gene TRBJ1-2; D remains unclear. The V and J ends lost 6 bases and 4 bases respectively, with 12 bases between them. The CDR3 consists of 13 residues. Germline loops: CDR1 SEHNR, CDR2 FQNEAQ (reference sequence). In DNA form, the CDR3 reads TGTGCCAGCAGGGCAGCCACAGCCTATGGCTACACCTTC. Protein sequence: CASRAATAYGYTF. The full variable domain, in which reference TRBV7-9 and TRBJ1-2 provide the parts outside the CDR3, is DTGVSQNPRHKITKRGQNVTFRCDPISEHNRLYWYRQTLGQGPEFLTYFQNEAQLEKSRLLSDRFSAERPKGSFSTLEIQRTEQGDSAMYLCASRAATAYGYTFGSGTRLTVV.

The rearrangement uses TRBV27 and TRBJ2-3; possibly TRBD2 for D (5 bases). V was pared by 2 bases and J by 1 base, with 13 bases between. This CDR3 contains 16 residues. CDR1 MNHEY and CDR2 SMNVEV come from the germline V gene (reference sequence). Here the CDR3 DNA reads TGTGCCAGCAGTTTAGAGGGCCCGTGGGGCACAGATACGCAGTATTTT. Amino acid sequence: CASSLEGPWGTDTQYF.

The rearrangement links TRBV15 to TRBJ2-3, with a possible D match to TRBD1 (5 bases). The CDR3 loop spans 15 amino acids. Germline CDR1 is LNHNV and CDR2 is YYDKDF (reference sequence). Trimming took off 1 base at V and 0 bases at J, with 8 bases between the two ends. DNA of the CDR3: TGTGCCACCAGCAGAGTACAGGCTAGCACAGATACGCAGTATTTT. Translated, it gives CATSRVQASTDTQYF. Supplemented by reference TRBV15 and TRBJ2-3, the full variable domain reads DAMVIQNPRYQVTQFGKPVTLSCSQTLNHNVMYWYQQKSSQAPKLLFHYYDKDFNNEADTPDNFQSRRPNTSFCFLDIRSPGLGDTAMYLCATSRVQASTDTQYFGPGTRLTVL.

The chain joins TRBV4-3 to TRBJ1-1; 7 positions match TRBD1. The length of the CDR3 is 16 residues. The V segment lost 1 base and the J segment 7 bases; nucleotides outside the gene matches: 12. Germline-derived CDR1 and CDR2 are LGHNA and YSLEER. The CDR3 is CASSQAIGTADNEAFF. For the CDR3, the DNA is TGCGCCAGCAGCCAAGCTATAGGGACAGCGGATAATGAAGCTTTCTTT.

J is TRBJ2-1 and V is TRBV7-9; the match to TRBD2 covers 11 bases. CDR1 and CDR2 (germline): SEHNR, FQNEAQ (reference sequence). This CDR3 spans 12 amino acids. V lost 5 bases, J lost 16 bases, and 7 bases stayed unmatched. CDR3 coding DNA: TGTGCCAGCAGCATCCTAGCGGGGGGCAGCTTCTTC. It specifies CASSILAGGSFF.

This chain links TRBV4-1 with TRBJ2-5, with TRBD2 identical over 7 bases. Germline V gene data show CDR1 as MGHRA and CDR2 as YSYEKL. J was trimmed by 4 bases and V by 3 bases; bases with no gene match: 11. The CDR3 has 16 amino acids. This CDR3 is CASSQIGLVGRETQYF. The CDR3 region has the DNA TGCGCCAGCAGCCAGATTGGACTAGTTGGTAGAGAGACCCAGTACTTC.

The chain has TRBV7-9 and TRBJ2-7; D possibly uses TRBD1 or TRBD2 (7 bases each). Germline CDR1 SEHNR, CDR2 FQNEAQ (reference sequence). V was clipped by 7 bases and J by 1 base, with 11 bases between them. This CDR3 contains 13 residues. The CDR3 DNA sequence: TGTGCCAGCACCAGGGGGGGATCCTACGAGCAGTACTTC. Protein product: CASTRGGSYEQYF.

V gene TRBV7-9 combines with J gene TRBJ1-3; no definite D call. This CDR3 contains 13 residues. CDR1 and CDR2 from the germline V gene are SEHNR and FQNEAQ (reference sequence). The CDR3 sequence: CALARESGNTIYF. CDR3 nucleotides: TGTGCGTTAGCCCGGGAATCTGGAAACACCATATATTTT.

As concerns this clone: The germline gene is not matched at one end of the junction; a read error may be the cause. The CDR3 protein is CASTQGYSGYTF. CDR3 nucleotides: TGTGCCAGCACCCAAGGTTACAGCGGCTACACCTTC. The V call is TRBV3-1 (or the pseudogene TRBV3-2), the J call TRBJ1-2; no clear D gene. The CDR3 totals 12 residues. The germline CDR1 and CDR2 sequences are LGHDT and YNNKEL (reference sequence).

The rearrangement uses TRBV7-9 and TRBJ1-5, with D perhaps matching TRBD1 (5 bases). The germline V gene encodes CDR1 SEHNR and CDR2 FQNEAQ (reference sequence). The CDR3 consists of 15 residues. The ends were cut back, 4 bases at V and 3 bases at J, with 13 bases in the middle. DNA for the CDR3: TGTGCCAGCAGCTCGACGGGGGATCCCAATCAGCCCCAGCATTTT. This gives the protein CASSSTGDPNQPQHF.

The CDR3 region is CASSVAGGPGEQYV. The CDR3, as DNA: TGTGCCAGCAGTGTAGCGGGAGGGCCGGGTGAGCAGTACGTC. V gene TRBV25-1 combines with J gene TRBJ2-7, with 11 bases matching TRBD2. The length of the CDR3 is 14 residues. V trimming: 4 bases; J trimming: 7 bases; junction bases outside the gene matches: 6. Germline V lookup: CDR1 MGHDK, CDR2 SYGVNS.

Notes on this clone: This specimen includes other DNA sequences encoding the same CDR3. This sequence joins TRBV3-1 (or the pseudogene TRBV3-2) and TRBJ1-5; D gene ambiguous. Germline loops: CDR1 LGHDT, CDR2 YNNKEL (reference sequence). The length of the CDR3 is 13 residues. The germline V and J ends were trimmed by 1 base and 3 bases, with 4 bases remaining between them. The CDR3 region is CASSQGANQPQHF. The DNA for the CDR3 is TGTGCCAGCAGCCAAGGGGCCAATCAGCCCCAGCATTTT.

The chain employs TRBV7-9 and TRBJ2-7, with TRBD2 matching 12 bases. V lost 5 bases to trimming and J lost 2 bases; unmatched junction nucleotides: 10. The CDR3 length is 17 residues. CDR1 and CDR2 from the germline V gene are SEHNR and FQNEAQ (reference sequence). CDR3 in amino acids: CASSPPRTSGTTYEQYV. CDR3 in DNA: TGTGCCAGCAGCCCCCCCCGGACTAGCGGGACAACCTACGAGCAGTACGTC.

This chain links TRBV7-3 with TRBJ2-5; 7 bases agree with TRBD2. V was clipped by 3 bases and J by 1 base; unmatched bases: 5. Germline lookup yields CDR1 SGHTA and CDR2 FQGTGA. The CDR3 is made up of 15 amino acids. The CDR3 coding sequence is TGTGCCAGCAGCTTTGCCGGGACTATCCAAGAGACCCAGTACTTC. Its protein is CASSFAGTIQETQYF.

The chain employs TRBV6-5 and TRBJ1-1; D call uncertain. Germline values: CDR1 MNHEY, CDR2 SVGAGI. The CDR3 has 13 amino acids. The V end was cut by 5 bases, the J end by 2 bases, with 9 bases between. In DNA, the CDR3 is TGTGCCAGCAGTCGTGCAGTTAACACTGAAGCTTTCTTT. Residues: CASSRAVNTEAFF.

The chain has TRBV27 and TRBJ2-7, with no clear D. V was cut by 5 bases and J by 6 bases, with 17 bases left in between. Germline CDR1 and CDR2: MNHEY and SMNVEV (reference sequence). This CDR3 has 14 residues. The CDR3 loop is CASSPVLRTGEQYF. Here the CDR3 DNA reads TGTGCCAGCAGTCCGGTTTTACGCACGGGCGAGCAGTACTTC.

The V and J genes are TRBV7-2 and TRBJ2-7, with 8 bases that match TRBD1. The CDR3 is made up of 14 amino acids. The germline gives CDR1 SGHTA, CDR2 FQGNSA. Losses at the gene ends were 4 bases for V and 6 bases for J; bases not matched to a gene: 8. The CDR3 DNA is TGTGCCAGCAGCTCCACGAGGACAGGGACCGAGCAGTACTTC. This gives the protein CASSSTRTGTEQYF.

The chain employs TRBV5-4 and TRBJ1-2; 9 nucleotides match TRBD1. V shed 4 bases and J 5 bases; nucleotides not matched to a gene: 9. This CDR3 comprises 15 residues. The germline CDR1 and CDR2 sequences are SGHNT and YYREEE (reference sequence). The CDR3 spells CASSMNRGQLYGYTF. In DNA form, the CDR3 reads TGTGCCAGCAGCATGAACAGGGGGCAATTATATGGCTACACCTTC. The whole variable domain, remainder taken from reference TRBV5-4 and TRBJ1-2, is ETGVTQSPTHLIKTRGQQVTLRCSSQSGHNTVSWYQQALGQGPQFIFQYYREEENGRGNFPPRFSGLQFPNYSSELNVNALELDDSALYLCASSMNRGQLYGYTFGSGTRLTVV.

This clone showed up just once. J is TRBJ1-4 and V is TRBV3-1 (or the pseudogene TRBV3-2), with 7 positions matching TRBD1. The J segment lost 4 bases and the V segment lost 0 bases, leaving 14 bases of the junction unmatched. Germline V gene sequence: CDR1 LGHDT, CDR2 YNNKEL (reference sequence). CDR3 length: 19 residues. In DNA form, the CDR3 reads TGTGCCAGCAGCCAAGATCTAGTGACAGGGAGGATCCGTAATGAAAAACTGTTTTTT. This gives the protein CASSQDLVTGRIRNEKLFF.

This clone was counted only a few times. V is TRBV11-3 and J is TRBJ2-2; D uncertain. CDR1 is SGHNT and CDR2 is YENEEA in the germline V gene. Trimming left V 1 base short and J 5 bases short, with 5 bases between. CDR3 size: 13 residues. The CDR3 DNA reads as TGTGCCAGCAGCTTAGTCCCGACCGGGGAGCTGTTTTTT. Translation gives CASSLVPTGELFF.

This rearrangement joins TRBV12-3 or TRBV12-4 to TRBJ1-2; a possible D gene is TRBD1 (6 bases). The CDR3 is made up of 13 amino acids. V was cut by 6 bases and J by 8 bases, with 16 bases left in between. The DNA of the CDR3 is TGTGCCAGCAGGCCAACAGGGCCGCGGGGCTACACCTTC. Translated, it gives CASRPTGPRGYTF.

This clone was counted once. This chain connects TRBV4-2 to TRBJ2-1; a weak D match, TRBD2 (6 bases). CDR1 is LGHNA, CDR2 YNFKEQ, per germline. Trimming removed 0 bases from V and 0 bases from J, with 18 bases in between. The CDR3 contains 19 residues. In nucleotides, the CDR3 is TGTGCCAGCAGCCAAGAAGAGGGACTCATTTTCAACTCCTACAATGAGCAGTTCTTC. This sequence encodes CASSQEEGLIFNSYNEQFF.

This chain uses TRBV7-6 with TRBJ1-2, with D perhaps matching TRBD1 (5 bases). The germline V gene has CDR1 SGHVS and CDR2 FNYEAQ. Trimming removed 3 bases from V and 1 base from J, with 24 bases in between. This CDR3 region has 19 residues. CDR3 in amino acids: CASSLGPGRGLTLNYGYTF. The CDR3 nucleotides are TGTGCCAGCAGCTTGGGGCCGGGTAGGGGACTTACTCTTAACTATGGCTACACCTTC.

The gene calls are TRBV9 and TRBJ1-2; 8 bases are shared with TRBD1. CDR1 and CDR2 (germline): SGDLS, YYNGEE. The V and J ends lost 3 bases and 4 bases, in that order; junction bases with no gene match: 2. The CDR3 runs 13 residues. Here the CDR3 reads CASSGTGTYGYTF. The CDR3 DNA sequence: TGTGCCAGCAGCGGGACAGGGACCTATGGCTACACCTTC.

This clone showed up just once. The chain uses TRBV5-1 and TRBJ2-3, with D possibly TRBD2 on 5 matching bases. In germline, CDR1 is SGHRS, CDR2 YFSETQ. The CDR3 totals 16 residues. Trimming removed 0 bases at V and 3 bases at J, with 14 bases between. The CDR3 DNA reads TGCGCCAGCAGCTTGGCGAGCGGAGCAGAAACAGATACGCAGTATTTT. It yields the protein CASSLASGAETDTQYF.

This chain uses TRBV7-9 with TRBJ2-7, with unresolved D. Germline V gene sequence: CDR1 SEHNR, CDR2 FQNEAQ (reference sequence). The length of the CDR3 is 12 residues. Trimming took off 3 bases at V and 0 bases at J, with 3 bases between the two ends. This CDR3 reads CASSFGSYEQYV. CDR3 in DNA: TGTGCCAGCAGCTTCGGCTCCTACGAGCAGTACGTC.

CDR3: CASSLGDRGGEKLFF. In nucleotides, the CDR3 is TGTGCCAGCAGCTTAGGGGACAGGGGAGGTGAAAAACTGTTTTTT. The genes are TRBV7-9 and TRBJ1-4; TRBD1 matches 10 bases. Germline CDR1 and CDR2: SEHNR and FQNEAQ (reference sequence). Losses at the gene ends were 1 base for V and 7 bases for J; bases not matched to a gene: 3. The CDR3 has 15 amino acids.

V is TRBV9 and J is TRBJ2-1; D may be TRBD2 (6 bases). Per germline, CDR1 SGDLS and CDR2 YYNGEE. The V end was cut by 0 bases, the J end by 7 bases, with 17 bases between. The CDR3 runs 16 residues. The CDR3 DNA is TGTGCCAGCAGCGTAGCTGGAGGGGTACTAGAAAATGAGCAGTTCTTC. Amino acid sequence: CASSVAGGVLENEQFF. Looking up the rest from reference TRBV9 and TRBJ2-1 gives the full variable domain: DSGVTQTPKHLITATGQRVTLRCSPRSGDLSVYWYQQSLDQGLQFLIQYYNGEERAKGNILERFSAQQFPDLHSELNLSSLELGDSALYFCASSVAGGVLENEQFFGPGTRLTVL.

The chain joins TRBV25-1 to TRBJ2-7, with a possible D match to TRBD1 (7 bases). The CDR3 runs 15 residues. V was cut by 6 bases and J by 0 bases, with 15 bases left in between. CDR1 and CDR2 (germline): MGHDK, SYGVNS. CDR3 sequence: CASSERRGLSYEQYF. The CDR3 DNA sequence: TGTGCCAGCAGCGAACGGAGGGGGCTCTCCTACGAGCAGTACTTC.